Listed below are T cell receptor beta chains from one sample, sequenced in a study of cytomegalovirus exposure and HLA in healthy donors. TCRdb keeps only in-frame clones here, not all; method: immunoSEQ multiplex PCR. The sample comprises about 62,000 clones, around 80% of which are singletons, and about 8.8% rests with the top ten. The sample taken for sequencing was PBMCs. The origin of the receptors is a man aged 35 to 55 in good health and CMV-seronegative. CDR3s include the opening cysteine and the closing phenylalanine or tryptophan. A D gene is named only where the DNA matches it firmly. The size field is filled for only some rows; it gives once, few, many or a size class.

J | D | size | V | DNA | CDR3
TRBJ1-2 | - | - | TRBV6-5 | TGTGCCAGCAGTCGGGGGTTGAAGGACTATGGCTACACCTTC | CASSRGLKDYGYTF
TRBJ2-1 | - | - | TRBV5-1 | TGCGCCAGCAGCTTCCGACTCGACTCCTACAATGAGCAGTTCTTC | CASSFRLDSYNEQFF
TRBJ2-2 | - | few | TRBV19 | TGTGCCAGTAGTATAGAAATGTCCGTTAGCGGGGAGCTGTTTTTT | CASSIEMSVSGELFF
TRBJ1-6 | - | - | TRBV9 | TGTGTCCCCCCAGGGGATAATTCACCCCTCCACTTT | CVPPGDNSPLHF
TRBJ1-1 | - | - | TRBV6-6 | TGTGCCAGCAGTTACTCTGAGTCCACTGAAGCTTTCTTT | CASSYSESTEAFF
TRBJ2-3 | - | - | TRBV7-9 | TGTTCCAGCAGCTTAGACGCGGTCAGCGACCACAGGGGCACAGATACGCAGTATTTT | CSSSLDAVSDHRGTDTQYF
TRBJ2-3 | - | - | TRBV5-6 | TGTGCCAGCAGCATAAGAACGGAAGGGGAAGTAGATACGCAGTATTTT | CASSIRTEGEVDTQYF
TRBJ1-1 | TRBD1 | - | TRBV11-2 | TGTGCCAGCAGCCGCCTTTGGACAGGGGGCACTGAAGCTTTCTTT | CASSRLWTGGTEAFF
TRBJ1-1 | TRBD1 | few | TRBV4-1 | TGCGCCAGCAGCCCGGGACAGGGGAAGACAGGCACTGAAGCTTTCTTT | CASSPGQGKTGTEAFF
TRBJ2-2 | TRBD2 | - | TRBV5-1 | TGCGCCAGCAGCTTGGAGGTTAGCGGGCCCACCGGGGAGCTGTTTTTT | CASSLEVSGPTGELFF
TRBJ2-7 | TRBD2 | - | TRBV4-2 | TGTGCCAGCAGCCCCGGGGGGTACGAGCAGTACTTC | CASSPGGYEQYF
TRBJ1-1 | - | - | TRBV2 | TGTGCCAGCATCTTAGAGGGGGTTAGAAGGGCGGCTGAAGCTTTCTTT | CASILEGVRRAAEAFF
TRBJ2-7 | - | - | TRBV5-1 | TGCGCCAGCAGCTTGGCAGCGGGCCAGTCCTACGAGCAGTACTTC | CASSLAAGQSYEQYF
TRBJ2-6 | TRBD1 | - | TRBV6-4 | TGTGCCAGCAGTGAAGGGACAGGGAGCTCTGGGGCCAACGTCCTGACTTTC | CASSEGTGSSGANVLTF
TRBJ2-3 | TRBD2 | - | TRBV29-1 | TGCAGCGTTGAAGGACTAGCGGGGGCGACAGATACGCAGTATTTT | CSVEGLAGATDTQYF
TRBJ2-5 | - | - | TRBV4-2 | TGTGCCAGCAGCCCCTCTGATCCCCGGAGAGGGGGACAAGAGACCCAGTACTTC | CASSPSDPRRGGQETQYF
TRBJ2-5 | TRBD2 | - | TRBV6-5 | TGTGCCAGCCGGTGGGCTAGCGGGGGGTCGGAGACCCAGTACTTC | CASRWASGGSETQYF
TRBJ2-5 | TRBD2 | - | TRBV7-9 | TGTGCCAGCAGCCAAGGACTAGCGGGGCAAGAGACCCAGTACTTC | CASSQGLAGQETQYF
TRBJ2-7 | TRBD1 | - | TRBV18 | TGTGCCAGCTCACCGTATAGTTACAACCGGGACAGGGACGACGAGCAGTACTTC | CASSPYSYNRDRDDEQYF
TRBJ1-4 | TRBD1 | - | TRBV5-1 | TGCGCCAGCAGCGAGGGGACAGTGCCAACTAATGAAAAACTGTTTTTT | CASSEGTVPTNEKLFF
TRBJ1-1 | TRBD1 | - | TRBV18 | TGTGCCAGCTCATCCCTTAGACCGCAGGGGGCGCGGGGTGACACTGAAGCTTTCTTT | CASSSLRPQGARGDTEAFF
TRBJ1-1 | - | - | TRBV21-1 | TGTGCCAGCAGCAAAACACCGTATCGGAGGGGGACAGGTCAAAGAGGGATGAACACTGAAGCTTTCTTT | CASSKTPYRRGTGQRGMNTEAFF
TRBJ2-1 | TRBD2 | once | TRBV10-3 | TGTGCCATCAGTGGGATGTTGGGGGAGGGTGAGCAGTTCTTC | CAISGMLGEGEQFF
TRBJ2-1 | - | once | TRBV10-2 | TGCGCCAGCAGGGATCTTCGGGGGAGGAGTGCCAATGAGCAGTTCTTC | CASRDLRGRSANEQFF
TRBJ1-5 | - | - | TRBV5-1 | TGCGCCAGCTCCGAACAGGTCAATCAGCCCCAGCATTTT | CASSEQVNQPQHF
TRBJ2-1 | - | - | TRBV10-3 | TGTGCCATCGGAACAGGGCGCTCCTACAATGAGCAGTTCTTC | CAIGTGRSYNEQFF
TRBJ2-3 | TRBD1 | - | TRBV5-1 | TGCGCCAGCAGCTTCGGGACAGCCACAGATACGCAGTATTTT | CASSFGTATDTQYF
TRBJ1-2 | TRBD1 | - | TRBV28 | TGTGCCAGCACCCGTTCGGGACAGGGTAGAGGCTACACCTTC | CASTRSGQGRGYTF
TRBJ2-3 | - | - | TRBV6-4 | TGTGCCAGCAGTGGGACACAATTCACAGATACGCAGTATTTT | CASSGTQFTDTQYF
TRBJ2-1 | TRBD2 | few | TRBV4-1 | TGCGCCAGCAGCCACCGAACCGGGACTAGCGGGGGGAGCTCCTACAATGAGCAGTTCTTC | CASSHRTGTSGGSSYNEQFF
TRBJ2-7 | - | - | TRBV19 | TGTGCCAGTAGGCATGAGTTCGAGCAGTACTTC | CASRHEFEQYF
TRBJ2-7 | - | - | TRBV20-1 | TGCAGTGCTAGAGAGTGGAGCGAGCAGTACTTC | CSAREWSEQYF
TRBJ1-2 | TRBD1 | few | TRBV29-1 | TGCAGCGTTGAAGATATGGACAGGGAAGGTGGCTACACCTTC | CSVEDMDREGGYTF
TRBJ1-1 | - | - | TRBV5-5 | TGTGCCAGCAGACAGGCAGGGGCTCAGATCACTGAAGCTTTCTTT | CASRQAGAQITEAFF
TRBJ2-7 | - | - | TRBV28 | TGTGCCAGCAGTTTGTGGGCGGGGCAGGGACTCGACGAGCAGTACTTC | CASSLWAGQGLDEQYF
TRBJ1-6 | - | once | TRBV6-5 | TGTGCCAGCAGTTTTAACCGTCCTCGGTTGCCCCTCCACTTT | CASSFNRPRLPLHF
TRBJ2-1 | TRBD2 | once | TRBV6-5 | TGTGCCAGCCGGATAATGAGGACTAGCGGGGGACCGGAGTTCTTC | CASRIMRTSGGPEFF
TRBJ2-7 | TRBD1 | - | TRBV28 | TGTGCCAGCAGTCCGTGGACAGGGGGGAAGGAGCAGTACTTC | CASSPWTGGKEQYF
TRBJ2-2 | - | - | TRBV19 | TGTGCCAGTAGTAAATCCGACAGGACGAACACCGGGGAGCTGTTTTTT | CASSKSDRTNTGELFF
TRBJ2-1 | TRBD2 | - | TRBV11-3 | TGTGCCAGCAGCCTAGGGACTAGCGGGAATGGGAATGAGCAGTTCTTC | CASSLGTSGNGNEQFF
TRBJ1-6 | TRBD1 | - | TRBV25-1 | TGTGCCAGCAGTGAATTACCAGGGGGAGCTTCACCCCTCCACTTT | CASSELPGGASPLHF
TRBJ2-1 | TRBD2 | - | TRBV27 | TGTGCCAGCAGTTCCGAGCGGGGGGGGCCTGAGCAGTTCTTC | CASSSERGGPEQFF
TRBJ2-3 | - | few | TRBV6-1 | TGTGCCAGCATTTCTAATCAATATCATACAGATACGCAGTATTTT | CASISNQYHTDTQYF
TRBJ1-5 | - | - | TRBV19 | TGTGCCAAGGCGCCCCGGGACCGCGGGGATCAGCCCCAGCATTTT | CAKAPRDRGDQPQHF
TRBJ1-1 | TRBD1 | few | TRBV27 | TGTGCAGCGGGGACAGGAGGCACTGAAGCTTTCTTT | CAAGTGGTEAFF
TRBJ1-2 | TRBD1 | - | TRBV9 | TGTGCCAGCAACCGACAGGGAGAGGCCTATGGCTACACCTTC | CASNRQGEAYGYTF
TRBJ2-2 | - | - | TRBV7-2 | TGTGCCAGCAGCCTCGGACTGTCCACCGGGGAGCTGTTTTTT | CASSLGLSTGELFF
TRBJ2-3 | TRBD2 | - | TRBV9 | TGTGCCAGCAGCGAGGGACTAGCGGGGGGACTGGATACGCAGTATTTT | CASSEGLAGGLDTQYF
TRBJ2-5 | - | - | TRBV7-9 | TGTGCCAGCAGCCCTTTTGCGGAGACCCAGTACTTC | CASSPFAETQYF
TRBJ2-3 | - | few | TRBV5-4 | TGTGCCAGCAGCTTGGCCCCGAGGGCTCCCACAGATACGCAGTATTTT | CASSLAPRAPTDTQYF
TRBJ1-1 | - | - | TRBV7-9 | TGTGCCAGCAGCTCCAACAGGGCGGGTGAAGCTTTCTTT | CASSSNRAGEAFF